This T cell receptor (beta chain) was sequenced in a study of blood T cells in healthy people across ages. Using a J-beta primer mix together with a sample-barcoded 5' primer, a second PCR was run for about 6 to 11 cycles. TCRdb passed the 5' RACE reads through MiXCR, listing each CDR3 protein once. The table lists some 800,000 distinct CDR3 sequences, 25% of them singletons. This clonotype was counted only a few times. Donors gave 8 to 10 milliliters of peripheral blood apiece. The CDR3 is 14 amino acids. Germline lookup yields CDR1 MNHEY and CDR2 SMNVEV (reference sequence). The same specimen was also included in a second study, on T cells of mothers and their children. That source notes: The authors added sample barcodes and 2-4 random nucleotides using the M1S primer of the second PCR. Per mother, over 9 million TCR beta CDR3 reads were obtained; per child, 2.5 million to 3.5 million.

The J gene is TRBJ2-5, the V gene TRBV27; 11 nucleotides match TRBD2. The DNA end is a closer match to TRBJ2-1, so the J assignment may be wrong. This receptor was taken from a boy aged 5-17 years in good health. The sequenced material came from blood. The CDR3 loop reads CASHRTSGSYEQFF. The DNA for the CDR3 is TGTGCCAGCCACCGGACTAGCGGGTCCTATGAGCAGTTCTTC.